The rows below give T cell receptor beta chains drawn from one sample of a study of CD8+CD57+ T cells in acquired aplastic anemia. TCRdb passed the reads through MiXCR, listing each CDR3 protein once. The data show about 150,000 distinct CDR3 sequences, about 50% seen once. What was sequenced was sorted CD4+, CD8+, or CD8+CD57+ T cells (not recorded which) from PBMCs. The receptors shown here come from a human donor with aplastic anemia. The CDR3 runs from the conserved cysteine through the conserved F or W. A D gene is named only where the DNA matches it firmly. Clone size is given for some rows only: seen once, a few or many times, or a class if the clone is expanded.

CDR3nt	CDR3aa	abundance	v_gene	d_gene	j_gene
TGTGCCAGCAGTGTCTCGGCGAGGGCTGACACTGAAGCTTTCTTT	CASSVSARADTEAFF	NA	TRBV25-1	NA	TRBJ1-1
TGTGCCACCAGTGATGTGGACTGGAATCAGCCCCAGCATTTT	CATSDVDWNQPQHF	few	TRBV24-1	NA	TRBJ1-5
TGCAGTGCTAGACGACAGGGTGCGGAAAAACTGTTTTTT	CSARRQGAEKLFF	NA	TRBV20-1	TRBD1	TRBJ1-4
TGTGCCAGCAGTGAGGGACTAGATGAGACCCAGTACTTC	CASSEGLDETQYF	NA	TRBV2	TRBD2	TRBJ2-5
TGCAGTGCTCCGAGTTACGCTGAAGCTTTCTTT	CSAPSYAEAFF	NA	TRBV20-1	NA	TRBJ1-1
TGTGCCACCTCACGGACGGGGACCTACGAGCAGTACTTC	CATSRTGTYEQYF	NA	TRBV24-1	NA	TRBJ2-7
TGCGCCAGCAGCTGGGGGACAGGGCCCTACGAGCAGTACTTC	CASSWGTGPYEQYF	NA	TRBV5-1	TRBD1	TRBJ2-7
TGTGCCATCAGTGAGCAGGGGTACAATTCACCCCTCCACTTT	CAISEQGYNSPLHF	NA	TRBV10-3	NA	TRBJ1-6
TGTGCCAGCAAGGGGCGGATGTGGGACACCTTC	CASKGRMWDTF	NA	TRBV25-1	NA	TRBJ1-2
TGTGCCAGCAGCCAAGCCCCCGGGACAGGGAAAGATACGCAGTATTTT	CASSQAPGTGKDTQYF	NA	TRBV14	TRBD1	TRBJ2-3
TGCAGTTCTGGGGACGTCCGGCTGCGAGAGCAGTACTTC	CSSGDVRLREQYF	NA	TRBV29-1	NA	TRBJ2-7
TGCAGCGTTGCCGCCAGGCTTTACAATGAGCAGTTCTTC	CSVAARLYNEQFF	NA	TRBV29-1	NA	TRBJ2-1
TGTGCCAGCAGTTACCATCGGAGCTACGAGCAGTACTTC	CASSYHRSYEQYF	many	TRBV7-2	NA	TRBJ2-7
TGTGCCACCCGTTCCAGGGGAAAGGATCAGCCCCAGCATTTT	CATRSRGKDQPQHF	NA	TRBV19	NA	TRBJ1-5
TGCAGTGCCATCCTGCCGGGACAGGGGCGCGGGACCCAGTACTTC	CSAILPGQGRGTQYF	many	TRBV20-1	TRBD1	TRBJ2-5
TGCGCCAGCAGTGAGTCGCGACAGGGACTTGGCTACACCTTC	CASSESRQGLGYTF	NA	TRBV10-2	TRBD1	TRBJ1-2
TGTGCCACCAGCAATGAATCGCCGGGACAGTACTACGAGCAGTACTTC	CATSNESPGQYYEQYF	NA	TRBV15	TRBD1	TRBJ2-7
TGTGCCAGCAGCCCGAGGGGCAGGGAAACCTTC	CASSPRGRETF	few	TRBV2	NA	TRBJ1-2
TGCAGTGCTAGAGCTTACCCTACAACAACTAGCGGTACTACCTACAATGAGCAGTTCTTC	CSARAYPTTTSGTTYNEQFF	many	TRBV20-1	TRBD2	TRBJ2-1
TGCAGCTCACCAGGCCGCCACAATGAGCAGTTCTTC	CSSPGRHNEQFF	NA	TRBV29-1	NA	TRBJ2-1
TGTGCCAGCAGCGTCTGGGACGACGCCGGGGAGCTGTTTTTT	CASSVWDDAGELFF	NA	TRBV9	NA	TRBJ2-2
TGTGCCAGCAGCCAAGTGGACCGGGATACGCAGTATTTT	CASSQVDRDTQYF	NA	TRBV11-1	NA	TRBJ2-3
TGTGCCAGCTTGGGACAGGCGAACGAGCAGTACTTC	CASLGQANEQYF	many	TRBV27	TRBD1	TRBJ2-7
TGCGCCAGCAGCTTACAGCGGAGACCTAGCACAGATACGCAGTATTTT	CASSLQRRPSTDTQYF	NA	TRBV5-1	NA	TRBJ2-3
TGTGCCAGCAGCTCGCCGGACAGGGGAAGGAATGAGCAGTTCTTC	CASSSPDRGRNEQFF	few	TRBV7-9	TRBD1	TRBJ2-1
TGTGCCAGCAGTCCCCGGGAGAGGGCCTACGAGCAGTACTTC	CASSPRERAYEQYF	once	TRBV2	NA	TRBJ2-7
TGTGCCTGGTCGGGCTCCCCCTGGAATGGCTACACCTTC	CAWSGSPWNGYTF	NA	TRBV30	NA	TRBJ1-2
TGTGCCAGCAGCTTGTGGTCTTTAGGTGGCTCTGGAAACACCATATATTTT	CASSLWSLGGSGNTIYF	few	TRBV5-4	NA	TRBJ1-3
TGCAGTGCTAGAGATAGCGGGGGTGAGACCCAGTACTTC	CSARDSGGETQYF	once	TRBV20-1	TRBD2	TRBJ2-5
TGTGCCACCGGATCCGGGACTAGCGGGGCAGATACGCAGTATTTT	CATGSGTSGADTQYF	NA	TRBV15	TRBD2	TRBJ2-3
TGTGCCAGCAGCCGACGGATCACAGATACGCAGTATTTT	CASSRRITDTQYF	many	TRBV9	NA	TRBJ2-3
TGTGCCAGCTCCGCGGGGCCTGCCTACAATGAGCAGTTCTTC	CASSAGPAYNEQFF	once	TRBV19	NA	TRBJ2-1